This T cell receptor (beta chain) was identified in a study of response to subunit inactivated influenza vaccine. This CDR3 contains 15 residues. V was trimmed by 0 bases and J by 9 bases, leaving 12 bases between them. Germline assignment: CDR1 LGHNA and CDR2 YSLEER. Points from the study as a whole: Authors suggested each seasonal influenza vaccination recruits few new T cells.

TCRdb reanalysed the RT-PCR reads using MiXCR and keeps one entry per CDR3 protein. This repertoire shows approximately 570,000 distinct CDR3 sequences, approximately 7.7% found once; its top ten account for 10% to 15%. Turning to this clonotype: Antigen specificity is unknown.

The chain links TRBV4-3 to TRBJ1-6, with a weak D call TRBD1 (6 bases). This specimen was PBMCs from blood, taken less than 25 months after vaccination. This TCR was sampled from a man aged 50-75 years who received an inactivated influenza vaccine. CDR3 sequence reads: CASSQDPGAGSPLHF. CDR3 bases: TGCGCCAGCAGCCAAGACCCGGGGGCCGGTTCACCCCTCCACTTT.